What follows are 15 T cell receptor beta chains derived from one specimen sequenced in a study of T cell responses to AZD1222 COVID-19 vaccine. Produced via immunoSEQ multiplex PCR; TCRdb's table is partial and in-frame only. The sample consists of approximately 45,000 clones, approximately 88% of them appearing once. This sample comprised peripheral blood, obtained 28 days after the second AZD1222 dose. These receptors all stem from an adult who received the AZD1222 COVID-19 vaccine.

CDR3: CASSLEARGSTEAFF. CDR3 bases: TGCGCCAGCAGCTTGGAGGCCAGGGGGTCCACTGAAGCTTTCTTT. The chain employs TRBV5-1 and TRBJ1-1, with 7 bases matching TRBD1. CDR1 is SGHRS and CDR2 is YFSETQ in the germline V gene. This CDR3 is built from 15 residues. J was trimmed by 4 bases and V by 0 bases; bases with no gene match: 6.

The chain combines TRBV9 with TRBJ2-7; tentative D call: TRBD2 (6 bases). Trimming pared 4 bases from V and 3 bases from J, leaving 17 bases between. CDR1 and CDR2 from the germline V gene are SGDLS and YYNGEE. The CDR3 covers 15 residues. CDR3 protein: CASSPRVAAVYEQYF. The DNA of the CDR3 is TGTGCCAGCAGCCCCCGGGTAGCGGCGGTCTACGAGCAGTACTTC.

V gene TRBV18 combines with J gene TRBJ2-1; TRBD2 is a possible D gene (5 bases). Germline V gene lookup returns CDR1 KGHSH and CDR2 LQKENI. V shed 4 bases and J shed 8 bases, with 6 bases lying between them. CDR3 length: 11 amino acids. As DNA, the CDR3 is TGTGCCAGCTCACAGGGAGATGAGCAGTTCTTC. It is translated as CASSQGDEQFF.

V and J are TRBV29-1 and TRBJ2-5; D is possibly TRBD1 or TRBD2 (5 bases each). The CDR3 runs 14 residues. V dropped 6 bases and J dropped 4 bases, with 18 bases sitting between them. The germline CDR1 and CDR2 sequences are SQVTM and ANQGSEA. In nucleotides, the CDR3 is TGCAGCGTGGCGCCGGGACCGACGGGAGAGACCCAGTACTTC. This translates into CSVAPGPTGETQYF.

The chain combines TRBV6-5 with TRBJ2-2; D is ambiguous. Between the trimmed V and J ends, which lost 5 bases and 5 bases, there was a span of 9 bases. This CDR3 spans 13 amino acids. The germline gives CDR1 MNHEY, CDR2 SVGAGI. The CDR3 loop is CASSMELTGELFF. CDR3 nucleotides: TGTGCCAGCAGTATGGAATTGACCGGGGAGCTGTTTTTT.

The genes are TRBV24-1 and TRBJ2-7, with D possibly matching TRBD1 (6 bases). The germline V gene encodes CDR1 KGHDR and CDR2 SFDVKD. CDR3 size: 14 residues. Trimming cost V 5 bases and J 2 bases, with 12 bases left between them. CDR3 sequence: CATSAGQHPYEQYF. The CDR3 DNA reads TGTGCCACCAGTGCCGGACAGCACCCCTACGAGCAGTACTTC.

The V gene is TRBV19, the J gene TRBJ1-6; D is unresolved. CDR1 is LNHDA, CDR2 SQIVND, per germline (reference sequence). This CDR3 is 16 amino acids long. V was cut by 6 bases and J by 7 bases, with 19 bases left in between. The CDR3 DNA reads as TGTGCCAGTAGAGAGGGAGGGTGGAGGCCGAATTCACCCCTCCACTTT. The encoded protein is CASREGGWRPNSPLHF. The variable domain in full, with the rest retrieved from reference TRBV19 and TRBJ1-6, is DGGITQSPKYLFRKEGQNVTLSCEQNLNHDAMYWYRQDPGQGLRLIYYSQIVNDFQKGDIAEGYSVSREKKESFPLTVTSAQKNPTAFYLCASREGGWRPNSPLHFGNGTRLTVT.

The J gene is TRBJ2-1, the V gene TRBV27, with TRBD2 matching over 12 bases. Germline CDR1 and CDR2: MNHEY and SMNVEV (reference sequence). V shed 8 bases, J shed 8 bases, and the junction held 10 bases outside the gene matches. The CDR3 has 15 residues. In DNA form, the CDR3 reads TGTGCCAGCCTACCTAGCGGGGGGGGTGGCTATGAGCAGTTCTTC. Its translation is CASLPSGGGGYEQFF.

This clone was recorded only once. The V call is TRBV3-1 (or the pseudogene TRBV3-2), the J call TRBJ2-2; 9 positions match TRBD2. The CDR3 spans 17 residues. Germline V gene sequence: CDR1 LGHDT, CDR2 YNNKEL (reference sequence). V shed 1 base, J shed 0 bases, and the junction held 3 bases outside the gene matches. The CDR3: CASSQASSGANTGELFF. The CDR3 DNA sequence: TGTGCCAGCAGCCAAGCATCTAGCGGGGCGAACACCGGGGAGCTGTTTTTT.

J is TRBJ2-3 and V is TRBV5-8; D ambiguous. Germline CDR1 reads SGHTS; CDR2 reads YDEGEE. With 0 bases removed from V and 2 bases from J, the gap between germline ends came to 13 bases. The CDR3 is made up of 16 amino acids. Written as DNA, the CDR3 is TGTGCCAGCAGCTTGGAAGTGGCAGCGATCACAGATACGCAGTATTTT. Encoded protein: CASSLEVAAITDTQYF.

The chain employs TRBV5-1 and TRBJ2-5, with D possibly being TRBD1 (7 bases). The ends were cut back, 0 bases at V and 5 bases at J, with 20 bases in the middle. The CDR3 runs to 17 residues. Germline CDR1 reads SGHRS; CDR2 reads YFSETQ. The DNA for the CDR3 is TGCGCCAGCAGCTTGGATGCCCAGGGGGGAGCACGGGAGACCCAGTACTTC. It translates to CASSLDAQGGARETQYF.

V is TRBV11-3 and J is TRBJ1-1; D possibly corresponds to TRBD1 (5 bases). Germline assignment: CDR1 SGHNT and CDR2 YENEEA. Trimming took off 3 bases at V and 2 bases at J, with 7 bases between the two ends. The CDR3 is made up of 13 amino acids. The CDR3 bases are TGTGCCAGCAGCTTCGGGGCCAACACTGAAGCTTTCTTT. This gives the protein CASSFGANTEAFF.

By proportion, this clone is medium-sized. The chain links TRBV4-3 to TRBJ2-1; D is perhaps TRBD2 (5 bases). The CDR3 consists of 17 residues. The germline V and J ends were trimmed by 0 bases and 1 base, with 13 bases remaining between them. The germline CDR1 and CDR2 sequences are LGHNA and YSLEER. In nucleotides, the CDR3 is TGCGCCAGCAGCCAAGAGGCGGCAAGCGGATCCTACAATGAGCAGTTCTTC. It translates to CASSQEAASGSYNEQFF.

CDR3 nucleotide sequence: TGTGCCAGCAGCCCGAGCGGGGGTATAGGCTATGGCTACACCTTC. Amino acids: CASSPSGGIGYGYTF. The V gene is TRBV7-9, the J gene TRBJ1-2; tentatively, D is TRBD1 (5 bases). Germline CDR1 and CDR2: SEHNR and FQNEAQ (reference sequence). V shed 5 bases and J shed 4 bases, with 17 bases lying between them. The CDR3 is 15 amino acids.

J is TRBJ1-5 and V is TRBV6-5; D perhaps matches TRBD1 (5 bases). From germline, CDR1 is MNHEY and CDR2 SVGAGI. V lost 5 bases to trimming and J lost 3 bases, with 8 bases between them. CDR3 size: 13 residues. The CDR3 here is CASSQGSNQPQHF. CDR3 sequence (DNA): TGTGCCAGCAGTCAGGGATCCAATCAGCCCCAGCATTTT.